This record covers a single T cell receptor (beta chain). This table comes from immunoSEQ multiplex PCR, and its TCRdb copy is limited to in-frame clones, with some not included. The sample lists about 260,000 clones, 80% to 90% occurring once. This record belongs to a study of blood T cell repertoires in COVID-19. Germline CDR1 LNHDA, CDR2 SQIVND (reference sequence). Germline trimming cut 8 bases from V and 7 bases from J; bases unmatched to any gene: 14. The CDR3 length is 15 residues. V and J are TRBV19 and TRBJ2-7; 10 bases are shared with TRBD1. The receptor's source is a man aged 25 to 40 with active or convalescent COVID-19. Sequenced sample: peripheral blood. Here the CDR3 reads CASGRTGTGVGEQYF. The CDR3 nucleotides are TGTGCCAGTGGAAGGACCGGGACAGGGGTGGGGGAGCAGTACTTC.